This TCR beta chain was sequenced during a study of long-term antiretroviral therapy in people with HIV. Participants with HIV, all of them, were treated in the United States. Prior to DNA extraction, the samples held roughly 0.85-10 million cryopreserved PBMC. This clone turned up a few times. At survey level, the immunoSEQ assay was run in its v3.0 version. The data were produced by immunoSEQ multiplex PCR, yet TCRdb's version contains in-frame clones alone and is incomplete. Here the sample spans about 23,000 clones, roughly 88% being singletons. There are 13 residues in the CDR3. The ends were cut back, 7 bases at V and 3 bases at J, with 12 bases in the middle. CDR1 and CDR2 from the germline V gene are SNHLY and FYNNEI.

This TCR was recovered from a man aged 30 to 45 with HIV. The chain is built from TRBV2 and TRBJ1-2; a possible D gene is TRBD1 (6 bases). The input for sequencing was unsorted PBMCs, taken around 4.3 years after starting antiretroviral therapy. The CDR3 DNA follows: TGTGCCAGCACCGAAACAGGGTACTATGGCTACACCTTC. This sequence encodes CASTETGYYGYTF. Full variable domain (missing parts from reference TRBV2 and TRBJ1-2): EPEVTQTPSHQVTQMGQEVILRCVPISNHLYFYWYRQILGQKVEFLVSFYNNEISEKSEIFDDQFSVERPDGSNFTLKIRSTKLEDSAMYFCASTETGYYGYTFGSGTRLTVV.